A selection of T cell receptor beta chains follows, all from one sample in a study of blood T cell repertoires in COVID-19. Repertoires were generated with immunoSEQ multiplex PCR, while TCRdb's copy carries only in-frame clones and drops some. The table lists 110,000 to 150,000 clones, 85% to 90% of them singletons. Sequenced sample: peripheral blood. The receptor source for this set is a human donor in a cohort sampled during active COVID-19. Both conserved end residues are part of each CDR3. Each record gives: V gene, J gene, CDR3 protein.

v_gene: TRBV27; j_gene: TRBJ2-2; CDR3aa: CASSFSVGTGELFF
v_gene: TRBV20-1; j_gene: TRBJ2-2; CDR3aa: CSASKGEAGELFF
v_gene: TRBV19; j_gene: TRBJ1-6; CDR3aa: CASSLGQGASNSPLHF
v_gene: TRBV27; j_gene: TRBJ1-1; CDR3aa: CASSPQGGNTEAFF
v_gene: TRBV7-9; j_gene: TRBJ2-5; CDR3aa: CASSPSGTGGRETQYF
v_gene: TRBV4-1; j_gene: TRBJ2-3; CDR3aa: CASSHYIGALGSVDTQYF
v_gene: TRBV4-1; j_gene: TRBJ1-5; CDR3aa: CASSQDDREVWPQHF
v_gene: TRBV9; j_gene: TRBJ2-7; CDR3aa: CASSVGGTSGPYEQYF
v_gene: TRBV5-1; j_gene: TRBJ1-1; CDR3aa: CASSAGRVNTEAFF
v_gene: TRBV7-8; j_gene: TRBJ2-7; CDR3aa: CASNHVPTGVNEQYF
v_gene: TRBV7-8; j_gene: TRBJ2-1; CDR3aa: CASSLTRGSGITNEQFF
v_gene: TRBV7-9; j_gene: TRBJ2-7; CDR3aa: CAITGTGSYEQYF
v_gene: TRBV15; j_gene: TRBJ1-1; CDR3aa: CATSDRENTEAFF
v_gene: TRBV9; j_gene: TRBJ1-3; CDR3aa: CASSPRDREHSGNTIYF
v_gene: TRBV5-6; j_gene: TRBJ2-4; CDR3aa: CASSLEGRGLIAKNIQYF
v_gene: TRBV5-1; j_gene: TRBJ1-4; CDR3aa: CASSSDRYNEKLFF
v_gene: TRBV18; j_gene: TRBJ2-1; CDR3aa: CASSPEGNEQFF
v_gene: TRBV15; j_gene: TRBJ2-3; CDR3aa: CATSSPPRDTQYF
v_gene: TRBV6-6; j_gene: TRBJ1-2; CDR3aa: CASSQETGYGYTF
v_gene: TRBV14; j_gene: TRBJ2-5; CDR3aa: CASSPLTGRKGETQYF
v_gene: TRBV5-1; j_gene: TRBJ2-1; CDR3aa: CASSLLRGDYNEQFF
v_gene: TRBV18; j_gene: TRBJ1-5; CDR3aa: CATAGGANQPQHF
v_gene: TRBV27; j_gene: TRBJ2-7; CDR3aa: CASSSLGGVIHEQYF
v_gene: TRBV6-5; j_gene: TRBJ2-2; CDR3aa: CASLNQGAITGELFF
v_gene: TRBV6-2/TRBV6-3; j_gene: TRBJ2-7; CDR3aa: CASSYRRAYEQYF
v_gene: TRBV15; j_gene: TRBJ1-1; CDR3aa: CATSNTYGGRGLATEAFF
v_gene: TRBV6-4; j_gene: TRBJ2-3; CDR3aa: CASSDSGGPAPDTQYF
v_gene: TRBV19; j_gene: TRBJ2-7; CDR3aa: CASSARTRGIYEQYF
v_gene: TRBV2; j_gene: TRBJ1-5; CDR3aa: CASRAGYDQPQHF
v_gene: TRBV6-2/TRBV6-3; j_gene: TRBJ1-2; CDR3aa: CASSYSSRGYGYTF
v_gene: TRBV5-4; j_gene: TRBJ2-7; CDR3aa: CASRLSGAGEQYF
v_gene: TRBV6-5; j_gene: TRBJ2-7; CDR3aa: CASTERGGYEQYF
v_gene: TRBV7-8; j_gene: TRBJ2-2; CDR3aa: CASSFPPSMAAGELFF
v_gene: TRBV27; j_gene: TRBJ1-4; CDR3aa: CASSRQGPSNEKLFF
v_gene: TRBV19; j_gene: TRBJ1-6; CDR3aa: CASSYRETPLHF
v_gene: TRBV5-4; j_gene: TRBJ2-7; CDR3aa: CASSSGTSGYEQYF
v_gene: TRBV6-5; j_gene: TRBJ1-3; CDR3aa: CASSSGISGNTIYF
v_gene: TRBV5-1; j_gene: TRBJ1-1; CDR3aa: CASSLTGGPEAFF
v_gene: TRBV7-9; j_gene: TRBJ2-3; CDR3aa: CAMEAGSTDTQYF
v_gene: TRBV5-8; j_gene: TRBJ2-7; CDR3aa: CASRTGQVHEQYF
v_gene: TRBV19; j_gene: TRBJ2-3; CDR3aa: CASSQGTGAPDTQYF
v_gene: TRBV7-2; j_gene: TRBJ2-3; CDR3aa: CASSLDRRVTDTQYF
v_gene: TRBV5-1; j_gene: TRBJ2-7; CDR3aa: CASSSGWDSSYEQYF
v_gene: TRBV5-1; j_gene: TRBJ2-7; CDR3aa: CASSLASGGTYEQYF
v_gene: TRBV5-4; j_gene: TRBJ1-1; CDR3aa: CASSLATKDREAFF
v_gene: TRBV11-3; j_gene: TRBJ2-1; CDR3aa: CASSLASAGGPRVEQFF
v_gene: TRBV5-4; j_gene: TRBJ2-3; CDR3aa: CASSWLGQSTDTQYF
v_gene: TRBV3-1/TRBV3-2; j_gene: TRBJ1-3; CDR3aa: CASSQGDRGGSGNTIYF
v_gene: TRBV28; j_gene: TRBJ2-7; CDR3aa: CASSPIGQGAYEQYF
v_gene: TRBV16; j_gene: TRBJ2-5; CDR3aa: CASSQSRTGLQETQYF
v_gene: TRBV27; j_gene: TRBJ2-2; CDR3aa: CASSLPGDGELFF
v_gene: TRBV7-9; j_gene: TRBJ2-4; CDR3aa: CASSLGGVLAKNIQYF
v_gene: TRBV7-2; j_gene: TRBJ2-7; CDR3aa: CASSLGVTGRRYEQYF
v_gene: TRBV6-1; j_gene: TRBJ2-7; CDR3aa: CASSEARVAAYYEQYF
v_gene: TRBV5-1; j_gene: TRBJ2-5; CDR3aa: CASSPTGGSQETQYF
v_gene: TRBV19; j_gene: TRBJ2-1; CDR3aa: CASRGGLSNEQFF